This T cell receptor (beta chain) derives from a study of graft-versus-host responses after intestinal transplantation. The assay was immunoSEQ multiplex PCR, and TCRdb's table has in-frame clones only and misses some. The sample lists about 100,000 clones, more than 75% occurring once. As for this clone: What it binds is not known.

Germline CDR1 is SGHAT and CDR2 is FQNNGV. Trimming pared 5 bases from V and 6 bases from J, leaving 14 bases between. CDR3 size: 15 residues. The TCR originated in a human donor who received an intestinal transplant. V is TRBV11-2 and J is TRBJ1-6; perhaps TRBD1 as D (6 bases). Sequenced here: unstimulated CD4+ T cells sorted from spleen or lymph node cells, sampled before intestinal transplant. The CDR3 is CASSDLGGANSPLHF. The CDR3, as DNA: TGTGCCAGCAGCGATCTTGGGGGGGCTAATTCACCCCTCCACTTT.